The source of this T cell receptor (beta chain) is a study of CD8 T cells in Susac syndrome. RNA amounts of about 0.5 to 1 ug underwent reverse transcription with random hexamers. TCRdb itself ran the immunoSEQ multiplex PCR reads through MiXCR, one entry per CDR3 protein. The table shows 250,000 to 300,000 distinct CDR3 sequences, with over 75% occurring only once. Germline V gene sequence: CDR1 SNHLY, CDR2 FYNNEI. Trimming shortened V by 4 bases and J by 0 bases, and 20 bases separated the two germline ends. CDR3 size: 18 residues. Sample: CD8+ T cells from PBMCs. The TCR originated in a human donor with multiple sclerosis. The chain carries TRBV2 and TRBJ2-3, with TRBD1 as a possible D gene (6 bases). DNA for the CDR3: TGTGCCAGCAGTGCAGGCCCGTCAGGGGCATACAGCACAGATACGCAGTATTTT. Its protein is CASSAGPSGAYSTDTQYF.